Listed here are 22 T cell receptor beta chains from one sample, sequenced in a study of beta chain features in type 1 diabetes. Isolated RNA was reverse transcribed in full, so expressed TCRB transcripts were sequenced. Sequencing used immunoSEQ multiplex PCR; TCRdb keeps in-frame clones, though not all of them. This table holds about 140,000 clones, 6.9% found once. The source material was central memory CD4+ T cells from blood. The receptors shown here come from a woman in her twenties or thirties in good health.

This clone occurred a few times. This chain connects TRBV28 to TRBJ1-2; 8 nucleotides line up with TRBD1. With 8 bases clipped from V and 4 bases from J, the junction kept 9 bases outside the gene matches. Germline assignment: CDR1 MDHEN and CDR2 SYDVKM. The CDR3 length is 14 residues. CDR3: CASYVGQGLYGYTF. In DNA, the CDR3 is TGTGCCAGCTACGTAGGACAGGGCCTCTATGGCTACACCTTC.

This clone came up a few times. CDR3 region: CATGTGVTEKLFF. The CDR3 DNA follows: TGTGCCACCGGGACAGGAGTTACTGAAAAACTGTTTTTT. This chain connects TRBV19 to TRBJ1-4, with TRBD1 matching 8 bases. This CDR3 contains 13 residues. CDR1 and CDR2 from the germline V gene are LNHDA and SQIVND (reference sequence). The trim removed 10 bases at V and 7 bases at J, leaving 8 bases unmatched.

The chain has TRBV27 and TRBJ1-2; TRBD1 agrees at 12 bases. V dropped 6 bases and J dropped 8; count of bases not matched to a gene: 4. This CDR3 comprises 13 residues. CDR1 and CDR2 (germline): MNHEY, SMNVEV (reference sequence). CDR3 coding DNA: TGTGCCAGCAGACGCGGGACAGGGGGCGGCTACACCTTC. Encoded protein: CASRRGTGGGYTF.

V is TRBV4-3 and J is TRBJ2-7; TRBD2 matches 13 bases. Germline values: CDR1 LGHNA, CDR2 YSLEER. The CDR3 covers 16 residues. After removal of 2 bases from V and 4 bases from J, the junction contained 5 bases not matched to a gene. CDR3 amino acids: CASSQFGLAGAYEQYF. In DNA form, the CDR3 reads TGCGCCAGCAGCCAATTCGGACTAGCGGGAGCGTACGAGCAGTACTTC.

In its sample, this clone was seen a few times. V is TRBV5-1 and J is TRBJ2-5; no firm D call. The CDR3 has 14 residues. Germline V gene data show CDR1 as SGHRS and CDR2 as YFSETQ. Trimming cost V 0 bases and J 0 bases, with 6 bases left between them. The CDR3 DNA follows: TGCGCCAGCAGCTTGGGTGACTACCAAGAGACCCAGTACTTC. It codes for CASSLGDYQETQYF.

This clone has more than one count but fewer than ten. The chain has TRBV30 and TRBJ1-1; D uncertain. Per the germline V gene, CDR1 is GTSNPN and CDR2 is SVGIG (reference sequence). Trimming cost V 0 bases and J 0 bases, with 8 bases left between them. The length of the CDR3 is 14 residues. The CDR3 region is CAWSVQFMNTEAFF. The CDR3 region has the DNA TGTGCCTGGAGTGTCCAGTTCATGAACACTGAAGCTTTCTTT.

This clone occurred a few times. This chain links TRBV2 with TRBJ1-3; D gene uncertain. This CDR3 region has 16 residues. Germline values: CDR1 SNHLY, CDR2 FYNNEI. V lost 10 bases and J lost 4, with 23 bases in between. The CDR3 nucleotides read TGTGCCAACGCAGGAGGACGACGATCGTCCGGAAACACCATATATTTT. Translating gives CANAGGRRSSGNTIYF. The entire variable domain, with the rest obtained from reference TRBV2 and TRBJ1-3, is as follows: EPEVTQTPSHQVTQMGQEVILRCVPISNHLYFYWYRQILGQKVEFLVSFYNNEISEKSEIFDDQFSVERPDGSNFTLKIRSTKLEDSAMYFCANAGGRRSSGNTIYFGEGSWLTVV.

This clone has at least ten counts. This chain joins TRBV5-8 and TRBJ1-4, with D tentatively TRBD1 (5 bases). Germline CDR1 and CDR2: SGHTS and YDEGEE. CDR3 length: 14 residues. Trimming took 6 bases from V and 8 from J, leaving 17 bases between them. CDR3: CASTLGGVDEKLFF. The CDR3 DNA follows: TGTGCCAGCACGCTGGGAGGGGTTGACGAAAAACTGTTTTTT.

The J gene is TRBJ2-1, the V gene TRBV27, with TRBD1 matching 8 bases. This CDR3 contains 13 residues. Germline CDR1 is MNHEY and CDR2 is SMNVEV (reference sequence). J gave up 9 bases and V 7 bases, and 8 bases lay outside the gene matches. The CDR3 loop reads CASKSQGAGEQFF. CDR3 bases: TGTGCCAGCAAATCGCAGGGGGCCGGTGAGCAGTTCTTC.

The genes are TRBV21-1 and TRBJ2-7; whether TRBD1, the table's D call, matches the DNA was not checked. TRBV21-1 has pseudogene status. The CDR3 has 15 amino acids. The CDR3 loop reads CASSKEDDRSYEQYF. DNA of the CDR3: TGTGCCAGCAGCAAAGAAGACGACAGATCCTACGAGCAGTACTTC.

The chain employs TRBV5-1 and TRBJ1-2, with 7 bases that match TRBD1. This CDR3 comprises 15 residues. V trimming: 4 bases; J trimming: 4 bases; junction bases outside the gene matches: 10. Germline V gene data show CDR1 as SGHRS and CDR2 as YFSETQ. In DNA form, the CDR3 reads TGCGCCAGCAGCACCACAGGGGCCGGAATCTATGGCTACACCTTC. As protein: CASSTTGAGIYGYTF.

There are a few counts of this clone. V gene TRBV7-2 combines with J gene TRBJ2-3; D gene ambiguous. This CDR3 comprises 14 residues. The V end was cut by 2 bases, the J end by 0 bases, with 6 bases between. Germline V gene sequence: CDR1 SGHTA, CDR2 FQGNSA. CDR3: CASSLFRSTDTQYF. The CDR3 nucleotides read TGTGCCAGCAGCTTATTCAGGAGCACAGATACGCAGTATTTT.

This clone was seen a handful of times. This sequence joins TRBV6-1 and TRBJ2-3; 7 bases agree with TRBD2. With V trimmed by 2 bases and J by 2 bases, 4 bases remained unmatched. CDR3 length: 15 amino acids. Germline V gene lookup returns CDR1 MNHNS and CDR2 SASEGT. The CDR3 DNA sequence: TGTGCCAGCAGTGAATCGGGGACTACCACAGATACGCAGTATTTT. It codes for CASSESGTTTDTQYF.

This rearrangement joins TRBV4-2 to TRBJ2-3; 10 positions agree with TRBD1. V shed 2 bases, J shed 0 bases, and the junction held 8 bases outside the gene matches. Germline-derived CDR1 and CDR2 are LGHNA and YNFKEQ. The CDR3 loop spans 18 amino acids. This chain's CDR3 is CASSQNPGTGASTDTQYF. In nucleotides, the CDR3 is TGTGCCAGCAGCCAAAACCCCGGGACAGGGGCTAGCACAGATACGCAGTATTTT.

This clone was seen repeatedly, ten times or more. The chain links TRBV21-1 to TRBJ1-1; the table's D call of TRBD1 was not tested on the DNA. TRBV21-1 is deemed a pseudogene. CDR3 length: 15 amino acids. The DNA for the CDR3 is TGTGCCAGCAGCAACAGGGGGCCCATGAACACTGAAGCTTTCTTT. The encoded protein is CASSNRGPMNTEAFF.

This clone was seen a handful of times. This chain joins TRBV18 and TRBJ1-1, with D possibly matching TRBD1 (6 bases). The CDR3 extends over 14 amino acids. V shed 4 bases and J shed 0 bases, with 9 bases lying between them. The V gene's germline CDR1 is KGHSH and CDR2 LQKENI. The CDR3 sequence: CASSQDRMNTEAFF. In DNA form, the CDR3 reads TGTGCCAGCTCACAGGACAGAATGAACACTGAAGCTTTCTTT.

This clone was found many times. The rearrangement uses TRBV15 and TRBJ2-6; TRBD2 might be the D (5 bases). This CDR3 region has 16 residues. Trimming stripped 1 base from V and 2 bases from J, with 9 bases between. The germline V gene encodes CDR1 LNHNV and CDR2 YYDKDF (reference sequence). The CDR3: CATSRGGDTGANVLTF. In DNA, the CDR3 is TGTGCCACCAGCAGAGGGGGAGACACTGGGGCCAACGTCCTGACTTTC. Together with reference TRBV15 and TRBJ2-6, the CDR3 gives the full variable domain: DAMVIQNPRYQVTQFGKPVTLSCSQTLNHNVMYWYQQKSSQAPKLLFHYYDKDFNNEADTPDNFQSRRPNTSFCFLDIRSPGLGDTAMYLCATSRGGDTGANVLTFGAGSRLTVL.

V gene TRBV18 combines with J gene TRBJ1-2; TRBD1 might be the D (6 bases). The germline V gene encodes CDR1 KGHSH and CDR2 LQKENI. The CDR3 contains 13 residues. V was shortened by 2 bases and J by 3 bases, with 7 bases between the two germline ends. The CDR3 reads CASSPGGDYGYTF. CDR3 DNA sequence: TGTGCCAGCTCACCAGGGGGCGACTATGGCTACACCTTC.

V usage is TRBV11-3 and J usage is TRBJ2-4; 9 nucleotides align to TRBD1. This CDR3 region has 16 residues. Germline V CDR1 and CDR2: SGHNT, YENEEA. J was trimmed by 3 bases and V by 3 bases; bases with no gene match: 6. The CDR3 coding sequence is TGTGCCAGCAGCTTGGGACAGGGAAGAGGCAAAAACATTCAGTACTTC. It yields the protein CASSLGQGRGKNIQYF.

V gene TRBV7-9 combines with J gene TRBJ1-5, with 9 bases identical to TRBD1. This CDR3 region has 15 residues. V was clipped by 1 base and J by 6 bases; unmatched bases: 4. CDR1 is SEHNR and CDR2 is FQNEAQ in the germline V gene (reference sequence). CDR3: CASSLGQGGIQPQHF. DNA of the CDR3: TGTGCCAGCAGCTTAGGACAGGGGGGAATTCAGCCCCAGCATTTT.

This chain links TRBV5-6 with TRBJ2-2, with no clear D. In germline, CDR1 is SGHDT, CDR2 YYEEEE. V was shortened by 4 bases and J by 6 bases, with 16 bases between the two germline ends. CDR3 size: 15 residues. CDR3 coding DNA: TGTGCCAGCAGCCGAGACTCTTACCCCGCCGGGGAGCTGTTTTTT. Its translation is CASSRDSYPAGELFF.

This chain joins TRBV11-2 and TRBJ2-7; 10 positions agree with TRBD2. Germline CDR1 reads SGHAT; CDR2 reads FQNNGV. This CDR3 region has 17 residues. The V and J ends lost 1 base and 4 bases, in that order; junction bases with no gene match: 10. The CDR3: CASSLVRPAGGAYEQYF. The CDR3 DNA is TGTGCCAGCAGCTTAGTTCGTCCAGCGGGAGGGGCGTACGAGCAGTACTTC.